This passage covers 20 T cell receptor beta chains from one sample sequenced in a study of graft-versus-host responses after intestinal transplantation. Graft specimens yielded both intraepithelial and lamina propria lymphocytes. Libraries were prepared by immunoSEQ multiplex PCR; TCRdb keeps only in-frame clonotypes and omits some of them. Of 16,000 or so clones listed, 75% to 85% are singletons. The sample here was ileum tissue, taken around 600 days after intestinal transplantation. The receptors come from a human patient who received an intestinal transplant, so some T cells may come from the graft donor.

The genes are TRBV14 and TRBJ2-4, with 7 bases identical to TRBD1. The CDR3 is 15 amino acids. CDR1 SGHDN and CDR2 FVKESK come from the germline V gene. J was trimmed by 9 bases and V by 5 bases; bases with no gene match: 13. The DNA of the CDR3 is TGTGCCAGCAGCGATCTCCGACAGGGAAGGAGCATTCAGTACTTC. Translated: CASSDLRQGRSIQYF.

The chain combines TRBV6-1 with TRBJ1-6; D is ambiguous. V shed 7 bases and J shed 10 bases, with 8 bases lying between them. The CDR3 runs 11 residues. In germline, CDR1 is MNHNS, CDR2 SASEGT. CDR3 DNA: TGTGCCAGCAACGAGGTCTCACCCCTCCACTTT. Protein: CASNEVSPLHF.

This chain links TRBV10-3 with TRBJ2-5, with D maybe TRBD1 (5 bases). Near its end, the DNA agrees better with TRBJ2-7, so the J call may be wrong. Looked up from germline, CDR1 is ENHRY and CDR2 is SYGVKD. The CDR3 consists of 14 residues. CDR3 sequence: CAISGTQGSYEQYF. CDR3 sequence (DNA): TGTGCCATCAGTGGGACACAAGGGTCCTACGAGCAGTACTTC.

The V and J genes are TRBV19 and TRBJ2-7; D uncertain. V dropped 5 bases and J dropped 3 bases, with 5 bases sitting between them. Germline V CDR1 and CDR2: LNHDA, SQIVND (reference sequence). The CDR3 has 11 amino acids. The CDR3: CASSPGYEQYF. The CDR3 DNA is TGTGCCAGTAGTCCCGGCTACGAGCAGTACTTC. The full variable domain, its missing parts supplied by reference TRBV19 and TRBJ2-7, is DGGITQSPKYLFRKEGQNVTLSCEQNLNHDAMYWYRQDPGQGLRLIYYSQIVNDFQKGDIAEGYSVSREKKESFPLTVTSAQKNPTAFYLCASSPGYEQYFGPGTRLTVT.

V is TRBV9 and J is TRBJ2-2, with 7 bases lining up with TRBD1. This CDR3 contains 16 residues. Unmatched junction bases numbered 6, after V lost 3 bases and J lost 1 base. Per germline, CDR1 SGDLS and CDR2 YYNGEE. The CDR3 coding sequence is TGTGCCAGCAGCGCAACAGGGGCCATGAACACCGGGGAGCTGTTTTTT. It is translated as CASSATGAMNTGELFF.

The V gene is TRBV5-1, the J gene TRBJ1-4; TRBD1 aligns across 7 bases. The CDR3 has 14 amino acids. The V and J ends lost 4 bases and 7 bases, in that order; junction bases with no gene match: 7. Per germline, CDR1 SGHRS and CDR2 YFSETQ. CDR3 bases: TGCGCCAGCAGCCCGGGACAGTGGGGTGAAAAACTGTTTTTT. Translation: CASSPGQWGEKLFF. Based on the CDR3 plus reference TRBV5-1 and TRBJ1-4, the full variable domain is KAGVTQTPRYLIKTRGQQVTLSCSPISGHRSVSWYQQTPGQGLQFLFEYFSETQRNKGNFPGRFSGRQFSNSRSEMNVSTLELGDSALYLCASSPGQWGEKLFFGSGTQLSVL.

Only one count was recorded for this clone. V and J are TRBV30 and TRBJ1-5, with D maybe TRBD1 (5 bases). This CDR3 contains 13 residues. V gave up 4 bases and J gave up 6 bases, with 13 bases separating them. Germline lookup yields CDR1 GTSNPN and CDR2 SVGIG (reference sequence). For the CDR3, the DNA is TGTGCCTGGAACGTGGGGGGTGGTCAGCCCCAGCATTTT. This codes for CAWNVGGGQPQHF. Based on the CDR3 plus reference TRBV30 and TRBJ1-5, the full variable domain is SQTIHQWPATLVQPVGSPLSLECTVEGTSNPNLYWYRQAAGRGLQLLFYSVGIGQISSEVPQNLSASRPQDRQFILSSKKLLLSDSGFYLCAWNVGGGQPQHFGDGTRLSIL.

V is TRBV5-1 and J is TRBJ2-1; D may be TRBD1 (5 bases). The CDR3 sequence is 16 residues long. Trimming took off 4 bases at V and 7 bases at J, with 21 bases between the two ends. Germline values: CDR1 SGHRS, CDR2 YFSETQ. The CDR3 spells CASSKGDSTYWNEQFF. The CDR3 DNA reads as TGCGCCAGCAGCAAAGGTGACAGTACCTATTGGAATGAGCAGTTCTTC.

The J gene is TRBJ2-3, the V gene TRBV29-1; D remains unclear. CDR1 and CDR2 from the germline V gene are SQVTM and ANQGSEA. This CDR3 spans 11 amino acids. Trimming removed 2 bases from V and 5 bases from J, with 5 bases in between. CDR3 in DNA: TGCAGCGTTGAATTGAGAGATACGCAGTATTTT. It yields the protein CSVELRDTQYF.

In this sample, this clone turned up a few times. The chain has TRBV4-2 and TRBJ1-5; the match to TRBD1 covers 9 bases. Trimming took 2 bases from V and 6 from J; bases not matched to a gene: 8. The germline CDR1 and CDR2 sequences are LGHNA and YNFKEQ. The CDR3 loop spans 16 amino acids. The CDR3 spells CASSQTTGTGFQPQHF. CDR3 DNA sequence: TGTGCCAGCAGCCAAACGACCGGGACAGGGTTTCAGCCCCAGCATTTT.

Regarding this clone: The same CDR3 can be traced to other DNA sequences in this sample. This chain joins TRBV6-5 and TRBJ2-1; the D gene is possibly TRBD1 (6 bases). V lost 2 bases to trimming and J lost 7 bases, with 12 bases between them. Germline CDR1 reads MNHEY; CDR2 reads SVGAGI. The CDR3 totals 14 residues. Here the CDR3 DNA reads TGTGCCAGCAGTTACAGCAGGGGTGGAAATGAGCAGTTCTTC. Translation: CASSYSRGGNEQFF.

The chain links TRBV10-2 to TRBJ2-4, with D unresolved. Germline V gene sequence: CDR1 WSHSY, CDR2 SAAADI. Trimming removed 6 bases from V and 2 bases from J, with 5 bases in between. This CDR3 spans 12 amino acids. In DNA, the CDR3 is TGCGCCAGCAGGGGAACCAAAAACATTCAGTACTTC. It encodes CASRGTKNIQYF.

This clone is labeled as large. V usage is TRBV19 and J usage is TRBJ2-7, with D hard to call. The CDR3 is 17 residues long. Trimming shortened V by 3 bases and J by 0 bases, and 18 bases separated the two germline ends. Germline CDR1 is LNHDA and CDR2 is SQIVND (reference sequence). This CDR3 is CASSILFPTAVSYEQYF. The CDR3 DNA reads TGTGCCAGTAGTATCTTATTCCCCACAGCCGTCTCCTACGAGCAGTACTTC.

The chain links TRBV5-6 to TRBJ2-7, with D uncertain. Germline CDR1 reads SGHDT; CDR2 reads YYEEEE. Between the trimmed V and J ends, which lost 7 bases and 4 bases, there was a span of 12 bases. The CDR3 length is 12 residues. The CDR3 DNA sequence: TGTGCCAGCTCCGTGTACGGTTACGAGCAGTACTTC. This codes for CASSVYGYEQYF.

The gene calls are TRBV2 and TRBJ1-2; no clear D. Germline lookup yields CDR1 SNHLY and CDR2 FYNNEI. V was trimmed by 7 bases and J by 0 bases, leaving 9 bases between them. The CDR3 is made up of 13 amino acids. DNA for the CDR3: TGTGCCAGCATGGTGGTCGCTAACTATGGCTACACCTTC. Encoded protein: CASMVVANYGYTF.

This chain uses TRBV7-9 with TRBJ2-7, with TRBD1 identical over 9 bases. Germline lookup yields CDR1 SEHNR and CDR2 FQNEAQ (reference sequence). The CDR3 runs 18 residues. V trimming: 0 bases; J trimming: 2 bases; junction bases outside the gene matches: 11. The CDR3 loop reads CASSLATLRTGATYEQYF. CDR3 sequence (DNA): TGTGCCAGCAGCTTAGCGACACTCCGGACAGGGGCCACCTACGAGCAGTACTTC.

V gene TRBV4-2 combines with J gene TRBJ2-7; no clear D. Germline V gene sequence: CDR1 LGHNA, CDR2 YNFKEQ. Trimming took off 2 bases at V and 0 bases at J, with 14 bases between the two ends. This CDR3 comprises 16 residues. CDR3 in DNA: TGTGCCAGCAGCCAACCCCTGACGGTCAGCTCCTACGAGCAGTACTTC. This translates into CASSQPLTVSSYEQYF.

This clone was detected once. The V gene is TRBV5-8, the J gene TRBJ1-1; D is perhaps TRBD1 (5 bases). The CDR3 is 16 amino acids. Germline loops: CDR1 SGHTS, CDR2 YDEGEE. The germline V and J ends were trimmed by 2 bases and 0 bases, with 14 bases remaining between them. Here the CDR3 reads CASSLAISGLNTEAFF. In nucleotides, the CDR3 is TGTGCCAGCAGCTTAGCGATTTCAGGGTTGAACACTGAAGCTTTCTTT. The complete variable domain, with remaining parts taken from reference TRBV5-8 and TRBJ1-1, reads EAGVTQSPTHLIKTRGQQATLRCSPISGHTSVYWYQQALGLGLQFLLWYDEGEERNRGNFPPRFSGRQFPNYSSELNVNALELEDSALYLCASSLAISGLNTEAFFGQGTRLTVV.

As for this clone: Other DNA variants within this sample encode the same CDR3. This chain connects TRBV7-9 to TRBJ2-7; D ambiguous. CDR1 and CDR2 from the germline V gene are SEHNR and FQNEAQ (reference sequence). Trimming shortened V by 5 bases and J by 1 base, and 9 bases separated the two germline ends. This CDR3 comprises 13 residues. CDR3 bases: TGTGCCAGCAGCCGCTTGGGTTCCTACGAGCAGTACTTC. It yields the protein CASSRLGSYEQYF.

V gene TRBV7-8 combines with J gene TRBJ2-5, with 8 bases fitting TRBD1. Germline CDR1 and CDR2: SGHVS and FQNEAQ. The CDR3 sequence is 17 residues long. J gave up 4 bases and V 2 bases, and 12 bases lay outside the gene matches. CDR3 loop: CASSLRGWTGTRETQYF. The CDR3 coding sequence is TGTGCCAGCAGCTTAAGAGGTTGGACAGGGACCCGAGAGACCCAGTACTTC. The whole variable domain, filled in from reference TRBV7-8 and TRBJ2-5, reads GAGVSQSPRYKVAKRGQDVALRCDPISGHVSLFWYQQALGQGPEFLTYFQNEAQLDKSGLPSDRFFAERPEGSVSTLKIQRTQQEDSAVYLCASSLRGWTGTRETQYFGPGTRLLVL.